These 14 T cell receptor beta chains were sequenced from one sample in a study of blood T cell repertoires in COVID-19. Only in-frame clones appear in the TCRdb table, and some are missing; sequencing was by immunoSEQ multiplex PCR. The sample yields 230,000 or so clones, about 80% seen once. The sequenced sample consisted of peripheral blood. Receptors originate from a man aged 45-65 years with active or convalescent COVID-19.

This clone showed up just once. The CDR3 DNA is TGTGCCAGCAGCTGGGGGGGGGTAAAAAACAATCAGCCCCAGCATTTT. This sequence encodes CASSWGGVKNNQPQHF. The chain combines TRBV5-4 with TRBJ1-5; possible D gene TRBD1, 5 bases. V lost 3 bases and J 3 bases, leaving 16 bases between the germline ends. Looked up from germline, CDR1 is SGHNT and CDR2 is YYREEE (reference sequence). The CDR3 covers 16 residues.

J is TRBJ1-2 and V is TRBV7-8; 10 nucleotides align to TRBD1. Germline V CDR1 and CDR2: SGHVS, FQNEAQ. This CDR3 is built from 13 residues. J lost 8 bases, V lost 4 bases, and 4 bases had no gene match. The DNA of the CDR3 is TGTGCCAGCAGCTACGACAGGGGGCGAGGCTACACCTTC. The encoded protein is CASSYDRGRGYTF.

The V and J genes are TRBV5-1 and TRBJ2-7; TRBD1 matches at 7 bases. The ends lost 3 bases at V and 3 bases at J; junction bases unmatched: 3. From germline, CDR1 is SGHRS and CDR2 YFSETQ. The length of the CDR3 is 13 residues. In DNA, the CDR3 is TGCGCCAGCAGCTCGACAGGGAACTACGAGCAGTACTTC. Its protein is CASSSTGNYEQYF.

J is TRBJ1-2 and V is TRBV24-1; D is unresolved. Trimming cost V 7 bases and J 8 bases, with 10 bases left between them. The CDR3 is made up of 11 amino acids. Germline V gene sequence: CDR1 KGHDR, CDR2 SFDVKD. The CDR3: CATRAGSGYTF. The DNA of the CDR3 is TGTGCCACCAGGGCAGGCTCCGGCTACACCTTC.

The chain is built from TRBV6-6 and TRBJ1-1, with 7 bases that match TRBD1. The CDR3 totals 13 residues. Unmatched junction bases numbered 10, after V lost 11 bases and J lost 4 bases. Germline values: CDR1 MNHNY, CDR2 SVGAGI (reference sequence). The CDR3 protein is CAGQQGSGTEAFF. The CDR3 DNA sequence: TGTGCCGGACAACAGGGGTCGGGCACTGAAGCTTTCTTT.

The chain has TRBV4-3 and TRBJ2-2, with 9 nucleotides matching TRBD2. The ends lost 6 bases at V and 5 bases at J; junction bases unmatched: 7. CDR1 and CDR2 (germline): LGHNA, YSLEER. The CDR3 is 15 residues long. The CDR3 nucleotides are TGCGCCAGCAGTCTCGCGGGGGGGCGGACCGGGGAGCTGTTTTTT. Translated, it gives CASSLAGGRTGELFF.

This clone was seen just once. The V gene is TRBV7-2, the J gene TRBJ2-3, with 11 bases identical to TRBD1. The CDR3 has 17 residues. CDR1 is SGHTA, CDR2 FQGNSA, per germline. With 6 bases clipped from V and 3 bases from J, the junction kept 11 bases outside the gene matches. CDR3 sequence reads: CASSQTGTGGLTDTQYF. CDR3 sequence (DNA): TGTGCCAGCAGTCAAACCGGGACAGGGGGGTTGACAGATACGCAGTATTTT.

The chain is built from TRBV7-9 and TRBJ2-5, with TRBD2 as a possible D gene (6 bases). CDR1 and CDR2 (germline): SEHNR, FQNEAQ (reference sequence). Trimming left V 2 bases short and J 5 bases short, with 9 bases between. The CDR3 covers 13 residues. This chain's CDR3 is CASSLPSVETQYF. In DNA form, the CDR3 reads TGTGCCAGCAGCTTACCTAGCGTCGAGACCCAGTACTTC.

This chain joins TRBV11-2 and TRBJ2-3; TRBD1 is a possible D gene (5 bases). Germline assignment: CDR1 SGHAT and CDR2 FQNNGV. V was clipped by 3 bases and J by 1 base, with 11 bases between them. This CDR3 region has 15 residues. Here the CDR3 reads CASSFSGWGTDTQYF. The CDR3 DNA reads as TGTGCCAGCAGCTTTTCAGGGTGGGGCACAGATACGCAGTATTTT.

The chain carries TRBV7-9 and TRBJ1-6; possible D gene TRBD1, 6 bases. V was cut by 3 bases and J by 4 bases, with 10 bases left in between. This CDR3 spans 15 amino acids. CDR1 and CDR2 from the germline V gene are SEHNR and FQNEAQ (reference sequence). The chain's CDR3 is CASSLQGQYNSPLHF. In DNA, the CDR3 is TGTGCCAGCAGCTTGCAAGGACAGTATAATTCACCCCTCCACTTT. Together with reference TRBV7-9 and TRBJ1-6, the CDR3 gives the full variable domain: DTGVSQNPRHKITKRGQNVTFRCDPISEHNRLYWYRQTLGQGPEFLTYFQNEAQLEKSRLLSDRFSAERPKGSFSTLEIQRTEQGDSAMYLCASSLQGQYNSPLHFGNGTRLTVT.

This clone showed up just a few times. This sequence joins TRBV19 and TRBJ1-6; 7 nucleotides match TRBD1. Germline trimming cut 7 bases from V and 7 bases from J; bases unmatched to any gene: 16. Per the germline V gene, CDR1 is LNHDA and CDR2 is SQIVND (reference sequence). There are 17 residues in the CDR3. CDR3 coding DNA: TGTGCCAGTAAGAGGACCGACGGGGGACAGTGGAATTCACCCCTCCACTTT. As protein: CASKRTDGGQWNSPLHF.

The V call is TRBV7-2, the J call TRBJ2-7; no clear D gene. V lost 1 base and J 0 bases, leaving 7 bases between the germline ends. CDR1 and CDR2 (germline): SGHTA, FQGNSA. The CDR3 length is 14 residues. Written as DNA, the CDR3 is TGTGCCAGCAGCTTAGACCCGAGCTCCTACGAGCAGTACTTC. Encoded protein: CASSLDPSSYEQYF.

V gene TRBV9 combines with J gene TRBJ2-7; TRBD1 aligns across 7 bases. This CDR3 is 15 amino acids long. After removal of 4 bases from V and 1 base from J, the junction contained 8 bases not matched to a gene. Germline CDR1 is SGDLS and CDR2 is YYNGEE. The CDR3 is CASSKVGGRSYEQYF. The DNA of the CDR3 is TGTGCCAGCAGCAAGGTAGGGGGCCGGTCCTACGAGCAGTACTTC.

The chain uses TRBV5-4 and TRBJ2-5; TRBD2 might be the D (6 bases). The V end was cut by 2 bases, the J end by 7 bases, with 15 bases between. The CDR3 totals 14 residues. Looked up from germline, CDR1 is SGHNT and CDR2 is YYREEE (reference sequence). This CDR3 reads CASSFPGERGTQYF. CDR3 bases: TGTGCCAGCAGCTTCCCGGGGGAGAGGGGGACCCAGTACTTC.